The 14 T cell receptor beta chains in this list originate from one sample, sequenced in a study of Ad26.COV2.S vaccination and SARS-CoV-2 variants. The table came from immunoSEQ multiplex PCR; TCRdb's copy has only in-frame clones and leaves some out. Of 440,000 or so clones listed, 80% to 90% are singletons. Regarding treatment: some 19 received Ad26.COV2.S at low or high dose, single or two shots; several received placebo; per-sample allocation not given. Day 63 after the first injection of vaccine or placebo was the sampling time. Source: peripheral blood, taken in a trial of Ad26.COV2.S vaccine versus placebo. The receptors here all came from a person between 18 and 65 years old who received the Ad26.COV2.S COVID-19 vaccine or a placebo.

The chain has TRBV29-1 and TRBJ1-2, with D possibly being TRBD1 (5 bases). CDR1 is SQVTM and CDR2 is ANQGSEA in the germline V gene. This CDR3 has 17 amino acids. Between the trimmed V and J ends, which lost 0 bases and 3 bases, there was a span of 20 bases. The CDR3 loop is CSVEEFEGPGVDYGYTF. CDR3 bases: TGCAGCGTTGAAGAATTCGAGGGACCCGGTGTAGACTATGGCTACACCTTC.

This sequence joins TRBV6-6 and TRBJ1-2, with TRBD1 identical over 9 bases. CDR3 length: 15 amino acids. From germline, CDR1 is MNHNY and CDR2 SVGAGI (reference sequence). V shed 5 bases and J 5 bases; nucleotides not matched to a gene: 9. The CDR3 DNA is TGTGCCAGCAGTGCTCACGACAGGGGGTATTATGGCTACACCTTC. Amino acids: CASSAHDRGYYGYTF.

This clone was recorded once. The chain employs TRBV10-3 and TRBJ1-6; TRBD1 matches 7 bases. Germline loops: CDR1 ENHRY, CDR2 SYGVKD. The CDR3 covers 15 residues. V was clipped by 6 bases and J by 7 bases; unmatched bases: 9. CDR3 protein: CAIRGGTVLNSPLHF. The CDR3, as DNA: TGTGCCATCAGGGGCGGGACAGTCCTAAATTCACCCCTCCACTTT.

The chain links TRBV19 to TRBJ1-5; D gene ambiguous. Germline loops: CDR1 LNHDA, CDR2 SQIVND (reference sequence). Trimming stripped 0 bases from V and 7 bases from J, with 10 bases between. The CDR3 is 14 amino acids. The CDR3 sequence: CASSIDLKVQPQHF. The DNA for the CDR3 is TGTGCCAGTAGTATAGATTTAAAGGTGCAGCCCCAGCATTTT.

This clone was counted a single time. The V and J genes are TRBV7-9 and TRBJ2-7; D ambiguous. Trimming cost V 2 bases and J 4 bases, with 15 bases left between them. The CDR3 sequence is 15 residues long. From germline, CDR1 is SEHNR and CDR2 FQNEAQ (reference sequence). The CDR3 coding sequence is TGTGCCAGCAGCTTACTTGGTCGGAGTGGTTACGAGCAGTACTTC. Protein sequence: CASSLLGRSGYEQYF.

The chain uses TRBV25-1 and TRBJ2-7, with 8 bases fitting TRBD2. There are 15 residues in the CDR3. With V trimmed by 2 bases and J by 2 bases, 5 bases remained unmatched. Germline V gene sequence: CDR1 MGHDK, CDR2 SYGVNS. CDR3 in DNA: TGTGCCAGCAGTGAACCGGGGGGGGTGACCTACGAGCAGTACTTC. The encoded protein is CASSEPGGVTYEQYF.

This chain uses TRBV18 with TRBJ2-1, with 7 nucleotides matching TRBD1. Trimming took 3 bases from V and 8 from J; bases not matched to a gene: 4. Germline loops: CDR1 KGHSH, CDR2 LQKENI. The CDR3 is 13 amino acids. As DNA, the CDR3 is TGTGCCAGCTCACCGGGACAGTTCCATGAGCAGTTCTTC. It yields the protein CASSPGQFHEQFF.

This clone has more than one count but fewer than ten. V usage is TRBV18 and J usage is TRBJ2-7, with a possible D match to TRBD2 (5 bases). The CDR3 sequence is 14 residues long. The V gene's germline CDR1 is KGHSH and CDR2 LQKENI. V was pared by 3 bases and J by 2 bases, with 11 bases between. The CDR3 protein is CASSPLDGTYEQYF. In DNA form, the CDR3 reads TGTGCCAGCTCACCTCTGGACGGGACCTACGAGCAGTACTTC.

The chain couples TRBV27 to TRBJ1-1, with 7 bases identical to TRBD1. This CDR3 region has 16 residues. The V and J ends lost 3 bases and 0 bases, in that order; junction bases with no gene match: 7. Germline assignment: CDR1 MNHEY and CDR2 SMNVEV (reference sequence). CDR3 sequence: CASSFRDRLMNTEAFF. CDR3 bases: TGTGCCAGCAGTTTCCGGGACAGACTAATGAACACTGAAGCTTTCTTT.

DNA of the CDR3: TGTGCCACCAGTGATTTGTTTAGTCTAGGCGTTCCCGGGAGGGACACTGAAGCTTTCTTT. Amino acid sequence: CATSDLFSLGVPGRDTEAFF. This chain uses TRBV24-1 with TRBJ1-1; unclear D gene. The length of the CDR3 is 20 residues. The V gene's germline CDR1 is KGHDR and CDR2 SFDVKD. Trimming left V 0 bases short and J 3 bases short, with 25 bases between.

The rearrangement uses TRBV7-2 and TRBJ2-7, with D unclear. Trimming removed 5 bases at V and 2 bases at J, with 4 bases between. The CDR3 is 11 amino acids. Germline CDR1 and CDR2: SGHTA and FQGNSA. The CDR3 reads CASSETYEQYF. CDR3 nucleotides: TGTGCCAGCAGCGAAACCTACGAGCAGTACTTC.

A note on this clone: The sample holds other DNA sequences that translate to the same CDR3. The V call is TRBV19, the J call TRBJ2-7; TRBD1 agrees at 11 bases. Losses at the gene ends were 5 bases for V and 3 bases for J; bases not matched to a gene: 3. The CDR3 runs 14 residues. The germline gives CDR1 LNHDA, CDR2 SQIVND (reference sequence). The CDR3 sequence: CASSPGTGGYEQYF. For the CDR3, the DNA is TGTGCCAGTAGTCCCGGGACAGGGGGCTACGAGCAGTACTTC.

The genes are TRBV28 and TRBJ2-7, with D unresolved. Trimming removed 6 bases at V and 4 bases at J, with 7 bases between. The CDR3 has 11 residues. Per germline, CDR1 MDHEN and CDR2 SYDVKM. As DNA, the CDR3 is TGTGCCAGCAGAAACCCATACGAGCAGTACTTC. Translation: CASRNPYEQYF.

CDR3 sequence: CAWSVSENTEAFF. In DNA form, the CDR3 reads TGTGCCTGGAGTGTAAGTGAGAACACTGAAGCTTTCTTT. The J gene is TRBJ1-1, the V gene TRBV30, with unresolved D. The V and J ends lost 0 bases and 1 base respectively, with 6 bases between them. The CDR3 contains 13 residues. The germline V gene has CDR1 GTSNPN and CDR2 SVGIG (reference sequence).